What follows are 24 T cell receptor beta chains derived from one specimen sequenced in a study of blood T cell dynamics during melanoma immunotherapy (dated by TCRdb to 2018 to 2020). Taken with the paper, the label for time point translates to: pre-treatment baseline. Library creation used the immunoSEQ multiplex PCR assay. Not all clones reach the TCRdb copy of this immuneACCESS table, which keeps in-frame sequences only. Checked studies attribute under half of the gap to unresolved V genes and leave the rest unexplained. The sample yields approximately 15,000 clones; around 83% were counted once. The ten top clones hold 7.6% of the sample. The material sequenced was blood, taken from a patient treated with checkpoint blockade. These receptors originate from a human donor with melanoma.

The V gene is TRBV11-2, the J gene TRBJ2-7, with unresolved D. Germline V gene lookup returns CDR1 SGHAT and CDR2 FQNNGV. V was pared by 2 bases and J by 0 bases, with 14 bases between. This CDR3 spans 16 amino acids. Here the CDR3 DNA reads TGTGCCAGCAGCTTACTTCTTACCGTTGACTCCTACGAGCAGTACTTC. Amino acid sequence: CASSLLLTVDSYEQYF.

This chain uses TRBV19 with TRBJ1-1, with D hard to call. Germline CDR1 and CDR2: LNHDA and SQIVND (reference sequence). The V gene lost 7 bases and the J gene lost 7 bases, with 22 bases spanning the gap. This CDR3 has 15 residues. The CDR3 DNA is TGTGCCAGTACGTCAGGCTTCCGGGATTTTTTTGAAGCTTTCTTT. Protein product: CASTSGFRDFFEAFF.

The V and J genes are TRBV5-4 and TRBJ2-2; 10 positions match TRBD2. CDR3 length: 15 amino acids. The V gene end was trimmed by 0 bases and the J gene end by 10 bases; junction bases not matched to a gene: 6. Per germline, CDR1 SGHNT and CDR2 YYREEE (reference sequence). CDR3 bases: TGTGCCAGCAGCTTGGCATCTAGCGGGAGTTTGGAGCTGTTTTTT. Its protein product is CASSLASSGSLELFF.

The V and J genes are TRBV2 and TRBJ2-2; weak D call: TRBD2 (6 bases). V lost 0 bases and J 5 bases, leaving 16 bases between the germline ends. The CDR3 spans 17 residues. Germline CDR1 is SNHLY and CDR2 is FYNNEI. The CDR3 nucleotides read TGTGCCAGCAGTGAAGCGCGACGAGCCGGAGGGACCGGGGAGCTGTTTTTT. Translating it yields CASSEARRAGGTGELFF.

This chain links TRBV30 with TRBJ2-1; 8 bases line up with TRBD2. The CDR3 sequence is 11 residues long. The J segment lost 15 bases and the V segment lost 3 bases, leaving 7 bases of the junction unmatched. From germline, CDR1 is GTSNPN and CDR2 SVGIG (reference sequence). The CDR3 DNA follows: TGTGCCTGGAGCGTTAGCGGGACTCGGTTCTTC. Translation gives CAWSVSGTRFF.

The chain uses TRBV21-1 and TRBJ2-3; TRBD2 is the table's D call, not checked against the DNA. TRBV21-1 is marked as a pseudogene. This CDR3 contains 13 residues. The CDR3 is CASSKVGEDTQYF. The CDR3 nucleotides are TGTGCCAGCAGCAAAGTTGGAGAAGATACGCAGTATTTT.

This clone was observed a few times. This sequence joins TRBV29-1 and TRBJ1-1; TRBD1 matches at 7 bases. V dropped 7 bases and J dropped 4; count of bases not matched to a gene: 9. This CDR3 has 13 amino acids. Germline CDR1 reads SQVTM; CDR2 reads ANQGSEA. The CDR3, as DNA: TGCAGCGGTTACAGGGGCTCGGTCACTGAAGCTTTCTTT. Its translation is CSGYRGSVTEAFF.

This chain links TRBV2 with TRBJ2-6; unclear D gene. This CDR3 comprises 15 residues. With 3 bases removed from V and 0 bases from J, the gap between germline ends came to 6 bases. Germline CDR1 SNHLY, CDR2 FYNNEI. CDR3 residues: CASSDWSSGANVLTF. The DNA for the CDR3 is TGTGCCAGCAGTGATTGGTCCTCTGGGGCCAACGTCCTGACTTTC. Full variable domain (outside the CDR3, taken from reference TRBV2 and TRBJ2-6): EPEVTQTPSHQVTQMGQEVILRCVPISNHLYFYWYRQILGQKVEFLVSFYNNEISEKSEIFDDQFSVERPDGSNFTLKIRSTKLEDSAMYFCASSDWSSGANVLTFGAGSRLTVL.

The chain joins TRBV4-3 to TRBJ1-1; 12 bases fit TRBD1. J was trimmed by 6 bases and V by 4 bases; bases with no gene match: 12. This CDR3 comprises 17 residues. Germline CDR1 LGHNA, CDR2 YSLEER. The DNA of the CDR3 is TGCGCCAGCAGCCCCTCCCGGGACAGGGGGCTCGGTGCTGAAGCTTTCTTT. Amino acids: CASSPSRDRGLGAEAFF.

J is TRBJ1-5 and V is TRBV6-1; no firm D call. This CDR3 has 13 residues. Germline CDR1 and CDR2: MNHNS and SASEGT. V was trimmed by 5 bases and J by 2 bases, leaving 7 bases between them. The CDR3 spells CASSPLRNQPQHF. The CDR3 DNA follows: TGTGCCAGCAGTCCCCTTCGCAATCAGCCCCAGCATTTT.

Remarks on this clone: One end of the junction fails to match germline, which may point to a read error. The chain couples TRBV9 to TRBJ2-2; D possibly corresponds to TRBD2 (5 bases). The CDR3 extends over 15 amino acids. Per germline, CDR1 SGDLS and CDR2 YYNGEE. The CDR3 DNA reads as TGTGCCAGCAGCTCAGATACGGGGTTCACCGTGGAGCTGTTTTTT. Amino acids: CASSSDTGFTVELFF.

The rearrangement uses TRBV9 and TRBJ2-1; possibly TRBD1 or TRBD2 for D (5 bases each). Germline loops: CDR1 SGDLS, CDR2 YYNGEE. CDR3 size: 15 residues. Trimming took off 0 bases at V and 4 bases at J, with 11 bases between the two ends. CDR3 loop: CASSVAGPSYNEQFF. DNA of the CDR3: TGTGCCAGCAGCGTAGCGGGACCAAGTTACAATGAGCAGTTCTTC.

The V gene is TRBV27, the J gene TRBJ2-1; D unclear. The CDR3 covers 16 residues. Germline-derived CDR1 and CDR2 are MNHEY and SMNVEV (reference sequence). The V gene lost 2 bases and the J gene lost 7 bases, with 18 bases spanning the gap. The CDR3 DNA follows: TGTGCCAGCAGTTTAGGCGGTTGGAAACGCCAAAATGAGCAGTTCTTC. Protein sequence: CASSLGGWKRQNEQFF.

V and J are TRBV30 and TRBJ2-1; 7 bases are shared with TRBD2. The CDR3 contains 15 residues. V lost 8 bases to trimming and J lost 5 bases; unmatched junction nucleotides: 15. CDR1 is GTSNPN and CDR2 is SVGIG in the germline V gene (reference sequence). The CDR3 sequence: CALDFWGRAHNEQFF. CDR3 nucleotide sequence: TGTGCCCTGGATTTTTGGGGGAGGGCCCACAATGAGCAGTTCTTC.

The chain carries TRBV10-3 and TRBJ1-2; TRBD1 agrees at 8 bases. Germline trimming cut 3 bases from V and 7 bases from J; bases unmatched to any gene: 19. Germline CDR1 and CDR2: ENHRY and SYGVKD. The CDR3 contains 18 residues. CDR3 region: CAISDRAFGTGEEGGYTF. The CDR3, as DNA: TGTGCCATCAGTGACCGAGCTTTCGGGACAGGCGAAGAGGGTGGCTACACCTTC.

The chain links TRBV2 to TRBJ2-3; 11 positions match TRBD2. This CDR3 has 16 amino acids. CDR1 and CDR2 (germline): SNHLY, FYNNEI. V lost 2 bases, J lost 2 bases, and 3 bases stayed unmatched. The CDR3 protein is CASSERLAGITDTQYF. The CDR3 nucleotides read TGTGCCAGCAGTGAAAGACTAGCGGGGATCACAGATACGCAGTATTTT.

This clone was seen just once. This chain links TRBV7-8 with TRBJ2-1, with D tentatively TRBD2 (6 bases). This CDR3 contains 13 residues. Trimming pared 7 bases from V and 9 bases from J, leaving 16 bases between. Germline loops: CDR1 SGHVS, CDR2 FQNEAQ. The CDR3 reads CASKERAFTEQFF. CDR3 sequence (DNA): TGTGCCAGCAAGGAGCGGGCGTTTACTGAGCAGTTCTTC.

This clone showed up just a few times. The chain employs TRBV19 and TRBJ1-1; D perhaps matches TRBD1 (5 bases). This CDR3 region has 13 residues. The ends were cut back, 7 bases at V and 0 bases at J, with 9 bases in the middle. Germline CDR1 and CDR2: LNHDA and SQIVND (reference sequence). This CDR3 is CASIGVMNTEAFF. The CDR3 DNA sequence: TGTGCCAGTATAGGGGTCATGAACACTGAAGCTTTCTTT. Drawing the rest from reference TRBV19 and TRBJ1-1, the complete variable domain is DGGITQSPKYLFRKEGQNVTLSCEQNLNHDAMYWYRQDPGQGLRLIYYSQIVNDFQKGDIAEGYSVSREKKESFPLTVTSAQKNPTAFYLCASIGVMNTEAFFGQGTRLTVV.

This clone was observed a handful of times. The chain recombines TRBV7-9 with TRBJ1-1; TRBD1 matches at 10 bases. Germline loops: CDR1 SEHNR, CDR2 FQNEAQ (reference sequence). This CDR3 has 17 amino acids. V dropped 6 bases and J dropped 0; count of bases not matched to a gene: 10. The CDR3 sequence: CASSPAGTGVMNTEAFF. CDR3 in DNA: TGTGCCAGCAGTCCAGCCGGGACAGGGGTCATGAACACTGAAGCTTTCTTT.

V is TRBV7-8 and J is TRBJ1-5; D gene unclear. Germline lookup yields CDR1 SGHVS and CDR2 FQNEAQ. Trimming removed 2 bases from V and 2 bases from J, with 13 bases in between. There are 16 residues in the CDR3. In DNA form, the CDR3 reads TGTGCCAGCAGCTTACGAACCCCGAAGGGCAATCAGCCCCAGCATTTT. This gives the protein CASSLRTPKGNQPQHF.

The V and J genes are TRBV5-5 and TRBJ2-3; maybe TRBD1 (6 bases). The V gene's germline CDR1 is SGHKS and CDR2 YYEKEE (reference sequence). Trimming shortened V by 4 bases and J by 2 bases, and 8 bases separated the two germline ends. The CDR3 has 13 amino acids. CDR3 loop: CASSRDNTDTQYF. CDR3 nucleotides: TGTGCCAGCAGCCGGGACAACACAGATACGCAGTATTTT. Drawing the rest from reference TRBV5-5 and TRBJ2-3, the complete variable domain is DAGVTQSPTHLIKTRGQQVTLRCSPISGHKSVSWYQQVLGQGPQFIFQYYEKEERGRGNFPDRFSARQFPNYSSELNVNALLLGDSALYLCASSRDNTDTQYFGPGTRLTVL.

This rearrangement joins TRBV5-4 to TRBJ1-6, with D tentatively TRBD1 (6 bases). The CDR3 is 16 residues long. Trimming left V 4 bases short and J 6 bases short, with 17 bases between. Germline assignment: CDR1 SGHNT and CDR2 YYREEE (reference sequence). The CDR3 DNA reads TGTGCCAGCAGCGTCACAGGGAAGTCGGTTAATTCACCCCTCCACTTT. It codes for CASSVTGKSVNSPLHF.

The chain links TRBV2 to TRBJ2-5; D is ambiguous. The J call is uncertain, as TRBJ2-7 better fits the DNA end. This CDR3 contains 12 residues. Germline V gene data show CDR1 as SNHLY and CDR2 as FYNNEI. The CDR3 spells CASKPRIYEQYF. CDR3 sequence (DNA): TGTGCCAGCAAACCGAGGATCTACGAGCAGTACTTC.

The chain joins TRBV27 to TRBJ2-5; D call uncertain. Germline V gene data show CDR1 as MNHEY and CDR2 as SMNVEV (reference sequence). This CDR3 comprises 14 residues. Deletions cut 3 bases from V and 4 bases from J, with 12 bases between. The CDR3 here is CASSFSAVSETQYF. CDR3 DNA sequence: TGTGCCAGCAGTTTCTCTGCAGTTTCAGAGACCCAGTACTTC.